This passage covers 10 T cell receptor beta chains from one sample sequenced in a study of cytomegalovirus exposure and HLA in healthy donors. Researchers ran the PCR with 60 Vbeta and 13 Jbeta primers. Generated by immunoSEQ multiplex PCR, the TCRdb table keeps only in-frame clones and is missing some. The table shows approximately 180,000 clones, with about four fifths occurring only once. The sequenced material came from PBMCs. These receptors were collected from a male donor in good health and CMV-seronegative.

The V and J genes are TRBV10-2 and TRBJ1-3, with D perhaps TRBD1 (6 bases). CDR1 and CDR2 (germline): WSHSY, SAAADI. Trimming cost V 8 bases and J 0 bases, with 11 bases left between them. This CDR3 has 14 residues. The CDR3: CASGQGSSGNTIYF. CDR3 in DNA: TGCGCCAGCGGGCAGGGGTCCTCTGGAAACACCATATATTTT.

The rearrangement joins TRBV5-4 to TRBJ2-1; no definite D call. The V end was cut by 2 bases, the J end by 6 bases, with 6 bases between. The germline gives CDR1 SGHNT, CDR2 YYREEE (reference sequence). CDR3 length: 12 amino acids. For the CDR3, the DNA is TGTGCCAGCAGCTTCTATCCCAATGAGCAGTTCTTC. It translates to CASSFYPNEQFF.

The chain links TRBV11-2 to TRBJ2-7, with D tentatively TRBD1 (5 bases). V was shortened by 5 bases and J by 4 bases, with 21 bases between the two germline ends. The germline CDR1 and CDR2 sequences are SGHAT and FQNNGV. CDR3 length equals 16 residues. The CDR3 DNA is TGTGCCAGCAGCAATTTCAAGGGGCAGTTACTTTACGAGCAGTACTTC. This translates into CASSNFKGQLLYEQYF.

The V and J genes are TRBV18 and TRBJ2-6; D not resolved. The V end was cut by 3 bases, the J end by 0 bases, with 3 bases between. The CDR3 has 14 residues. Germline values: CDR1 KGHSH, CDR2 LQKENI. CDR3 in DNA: TGTGCCAGCTCACCCATCTCTGGGGCCAACGTCCTGACTTTC. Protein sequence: CASSPISGANVLTF.

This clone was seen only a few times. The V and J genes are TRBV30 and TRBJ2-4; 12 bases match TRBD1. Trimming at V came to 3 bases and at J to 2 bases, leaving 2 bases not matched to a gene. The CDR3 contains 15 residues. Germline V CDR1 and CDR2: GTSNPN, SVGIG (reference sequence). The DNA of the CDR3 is TGTGCCTGGAGCGGGACAGGGGGCCCCAAAAACATTCAGTACTTC. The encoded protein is CAWSGTGGPKNIQYF.

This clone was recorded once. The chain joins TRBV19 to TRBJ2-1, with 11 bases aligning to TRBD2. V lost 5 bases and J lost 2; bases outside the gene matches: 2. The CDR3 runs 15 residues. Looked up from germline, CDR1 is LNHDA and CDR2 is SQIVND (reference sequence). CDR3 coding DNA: TGTGCCAGTAGTCTGGGACTAGCGGCCTACAATGAGCAGTTCTTC. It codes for CASSLGLAAYNEQFF.

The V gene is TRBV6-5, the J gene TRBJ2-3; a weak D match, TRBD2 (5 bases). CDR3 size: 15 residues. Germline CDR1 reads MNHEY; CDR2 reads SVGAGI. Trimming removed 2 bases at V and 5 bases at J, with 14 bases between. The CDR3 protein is CASSYQIGLVDTQYF. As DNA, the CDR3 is TGTGCCAGCAGTTACCAGATCGGACTTGTAGATACGCAGTATTTT.

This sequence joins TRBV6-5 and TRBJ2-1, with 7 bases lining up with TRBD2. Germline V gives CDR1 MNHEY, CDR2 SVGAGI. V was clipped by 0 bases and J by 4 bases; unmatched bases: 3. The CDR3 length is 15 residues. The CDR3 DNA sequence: TGTGCCAGCAGTTACTCGTGGGGGGGTTACAATGAGCAGTTCTTC. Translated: CASSYSWGGYNEQFF.

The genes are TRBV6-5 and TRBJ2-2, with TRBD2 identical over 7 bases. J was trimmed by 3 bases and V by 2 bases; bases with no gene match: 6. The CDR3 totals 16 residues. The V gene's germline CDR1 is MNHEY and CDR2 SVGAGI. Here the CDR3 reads CASSYGGRIDTGELFF. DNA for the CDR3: TGTGCCAGCAGTTACGGCGGGAGAATTGACACCGGGGAGCTGTTTTTT.

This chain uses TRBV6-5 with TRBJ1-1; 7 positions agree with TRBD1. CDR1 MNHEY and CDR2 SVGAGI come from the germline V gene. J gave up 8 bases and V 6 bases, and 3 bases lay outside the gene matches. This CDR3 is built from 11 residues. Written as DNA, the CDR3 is TGTGCCAGCAGCCTAGGGGGCGAAGCTTTCTTT. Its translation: CASSLGGEAFF.